Presented here are 10 T cell receptor beta chains from one specimen sequenced in a study of T cells in Graves' hyperthyroidism and ophthalmopathy. There were TCR beta CDR3 regions amplified from RNA transcripts. The TCR CDR3 was amplified in a first-round RT-PCR using the HTBI primer set. TCRdb passed the multiplex PCR reads through MiXCR, listing each CDR3 protein once. Of around 300,000 distinct CDR3 sequences in the sample, 20% to 25% are singletons; the top ten hold roughly 60%. Sequencing input: blood. These receptor sequences come from a man under 40 with Graves' ophthalmopathy.

Many counts were recorded for this clonotype. The rearrangement uses TRBV3-1 and TRBJ2-3, with a tentative D call TRBD2 (7 bases). Germline CDR1 and CDR2: LGHDT and YNNKEL (reference sequence). The germline V and J ends were trimmed by 3 bases and 4 bases, with 11 bases remaining between them. The CDR3 spans 14 residues. The CDR3 reads CASSQGGGADTQYF. CDR3 coding DNA: TGTGCCAGCAGCCAGGGAGGGGGAGCAGATACGCAGTATTTT.

The rearrangement uses TRBV3-1 and TRBJ2-7; D possibly uses TRBD1 or TRBD2 (5 bases each). Germline loops: CDR1 LGHDT, CDR2 YNNKEL (reference sequence). This CDR3 has 14 residues. Trimming took 4 bases from V and 8 from J, leaving 18 bases between them. For the CDR3, the DNA is TGTGCCAGCAGCCCGGGGACCGGCGGAGGCAAGCAGTACTTC. Translating it yields CASSPGTGGGKQYF.

This clonotype has at least ten counts. This sequence joins TRBV28 and TRBJ2-7, with a tentative D call TRBD2 (6 bases). The CDR3 loop spans 14 amino acids. V lost 6 bases and J lost 4, with 16 bases in between. Germline lookup yields CDR1 MDHEN and CDR2 SYDVKM. The CDR3 sequence is CASSRRDFSYEQYF. The CDR3 DNA follows: TGTGCCAGCAGCCGCAGGGACTTTTCATACGAGCAGTACTTC. Full variable domain (outside the CDR3, taken from reference TRBV28 and TRBJ2-7): DVKVTQSSRYLVKRTGEKVFLECVQDMDHENMFWYRQDPGLGLRLIYFSYDVKMKEKGDIPEGYSVSREKKERFSLILESASTNQTSMYLCASSRRDFSYEQYFGPGTRLTVT.

Turning to this clonotype: One end of the junction does not line up with germline, which may come from a read error. The gene calls are TRBV5-1 and TRBJ2-2; D possibly corresponds to TRBD2 (6 bases). The CDR3 extends over 14 amino acids. Germline V gene sequence: CDR1 SGHRS, CDR2 YFSETQ. For the CDR3, the DNA is TGCGCCAGCAGCGTTAAGGTGGAGGGCGGGAAGCTGTTTTTT. This sequence encodes CASSVKVEGGKLFF.

The sample holds many counts of this clonotype. The V gene is TRBV3-1, the J gene TRBJ1-1; tentatively, D is TRBD1 (5 bases). Trimming took off 6 bases at V and 1 base at J, with 15 bases between the two ends. From germline, CDR1 is LGHDT and CDR2 YNNKEL (reference sequence). The CDR3 runs to 15 residues. The CDR3 loop is CASRLRTSPNTEAFF. DNA for the CDR3: TGTGCCAGCAGGCTGAGGACATCACCGAACACTGAAGCTTTCTTT.

This clonotype has more than one count but fewer than ten. The chain joins TRBV20-1 to TRBJ2-7; no definite D call. V lost 3 bases to trimming and J lost 0 bases, with 6 bases between them. Germline lookup yields CDR1 DFQATT and CDR2 SNEGSKA (reference sequence). The CDR3 consists of 12 residues. The CDR3 region is CSARFDSYEQYF. CDR3 in DNA: TGCAGTGCTAGGTTCGACTCCTACGAGCAGTACTTC.

The V call is TRBV7-9, the J call TRBJ1-2; D call uncertain. The CDR3 runs to 10 residues. V was trimmed by 5 bases and J by 6 bases, leaving 4 bases between them. Germline V gene lookup returns CDR1 SEHNR and CDR2 FQNEAQ (reference sequence). The CDR3 protein is CASSANGYTF. The CDR3 region has the DNA TGTGCCAGCAGCGCCAATGGCTACACCTTC.

This chain joins TRBV30 and TRBJ1-2; no reliable D call. The CDR3 totals 15 residues. V lost 5 bases, J lost 4 bases, and 20 bases lay in between. CDR1 and CDR2 (germline): GTSNPN, SVGIG (reference sequence). The CDR3 DNA reads as TGTGCCTGGGATCCCTCCCCCGGCTCCGTCTATGGCTACACCTTC. Its protein is CAWDPSPGSVYGYTF.

This clonotype was found a few times. This sequence joins TRBV7-8 and TRBJ2-1; D assignment may be TRBD1 or TRBD2 (5 bases each). The germline V gene has CDR1 SGHVS and CDR2 FQNEAQ. The CDR3 is 16 residues long. V was trimmed by 5 bases and J by 8 bases, leaving 22 bases between them. In nucleotides, the CDR3 is TGTGCCAGCAGCAGCCCCGGGGCGTCGTCGGGTTATGAGCAGTTCTTC. Protein product: CASSSPGASSGYEQFF. Using reference TRBV7-8 and TRBJ2-1 for the parts outside the CDR3, the full variable domain is GAGVSQSPRYKVAKRGQDVALRCDPISGHVSLFWYQQALGQGPEFLTYFQNEAQLDKSGLPSDRFFAERPEGSVSTLKIQRTQQEDSAVYLCASSSPGASSGYEQFFGPGTRLTVL.

This clonotype was detected a few times. J is TRBJ2-2 and V is TRBV28; 9 nucleotides agree with TRBD2. The CDR3 runs to 17 residues. In germline, CDR1 is MDHEN, CDR2 SYDVKM. V was pared by 10 bases and J by 3 bases, with 15 bases of the junction left unmatched. This chain's CDR3 is CANPSGCGRADTGELFF. For the CDR3, the DNA is TGTGCCAACCCCTCGGGATGCGGGAGGGCCGACACCGGGGAGCTGTTTTTT.